The 20 T cell receptor beta chains reported below all come from one sample, sequenced in a study of blood T cell repertoires in COVID-19. The protocol was immunoSEQ multiplex PCR, while the TCRdb copy is restricted to in-frame clones and leaves out a portion. This table has 130,000 to 150,000 clones, about 87% appearing once. The sequencing sample was made of PBMCs or T cells enriched from blood (not recorded which). The receptor set was obtained from a man in his 60s who had recovered from COVID-19.

The chain carries TRBV18 and TRBJ2-5; maybe TRBD2 (6 bases). CDR1 is KGHSH, CDR2 LQKENI, per germline. This CDR3 spans 16 amino acids. V was shortened by 1 base and J by 2 bases, with 14 bases between the two germline ends. The CDR3 sequence is CASSPRTGTSQETQYF. CDR3 DNA sequence: TGTGCCAGCTCACCACGGACCGGGACTTCACAAGAGACCCAGTACTTC.

The chain links TRBV19 to TRBJ1-2, with 9 positions matching TRBD1. CDR1 is LNHDA, CDR2 SQIVND, per germline (reference sequence). After removal of 0 bases from V and 2 bases from J, the junction contained 1 base not matched to a gene. CDR3 length equals 15 residues. CDR3 bases: TGTGCCAGTAGTATAGATGGGACAGGGAACTATGGCTACACCTTC. It encodes CASSIDGTGNYGYTF.

The chain carries TRBV6-5 and TRBJ2-1; D is uncertain. The length of the CDR3 is 13 residues. CDR1 is MNHEY and CDR2 is SVGAGI in the germline V gene. The V end lost 5 bases, the J end lost 0 bases, and 5 bases lay between the germline ends. The CDR3 DNA is TGTGCCAGCAGTCCGGGCTCCTACAATGAGCAGTTCTTC. This gives the protein CASSPGSYNEQFF.

The chain carries TRBV11-1 and TRBJ1-1; possible D gene TRBD1, 6 bases. The CDR3 extends over 16 amino acids. V was clipped by 1 base and J by 5 bases, with 17 bases between them. Looked up from germline, CDR1 is SGHAT and CDR2 is FQDESV (reference sequence). CDR3 protein: CASSLDAGGGYTEAFF. The CDR3 DNA is TGTGCCAGCAGCTTAGATGCTGGGGGCGGATATACTGAAGCTTTCTTT.

The chain carries TRBV3-1 (or the pseudogene TRBV3-2) and TRBJ1-1, with 7 positions matching TRBD1. The germline V gene has CDR1 LGHDT and CDR2 YNNKEL (reference sequence). The CDR3 has 17 residues. V lost 5 bases and J lost 5; bases outside the gene matches: 17. The CDR3 is CASSTNLGQLRGTEAFF. The CDR3 nucleotides read TGTGCCAGCAGCACAAATTTGGGACAGCTTCGGGGTACTGAAGCTTTCTTT.

The V and J genes are TRBV5-6 and TRBJ2-1, with 12 bases that match TRBD2. J lost 9 bases, V lost 1 base, and 5 bases had no gene match. The V gene's germline CDR1 is SGHDT and CDR2 YYEEEE. The CDR3 spans 15 residues. Here the CDR3 reads CASSLPSGRAGEQFF. The CDR3 nucleotides read TGTGCCAGCAGCTTGCCTAGCGGGAGGGCCGGTGAGCAGTTCTTC.

In DNA form, the CDR3 reads TGTGCCAGCAGCTCCTTGGGGGCGCGAGAAGAGACCCAGTACTTC. Residues: CASSSLGAREETQYF. The rearrangement uses TRBV2 and TRBJ2-5; maybe TRBD1 (6 bases). This CDR3 comprises 15 residues. The ends were cut back, 6 bases at V and 3 bases at J, with 17 bases in the middle. Germline lookup yields CDR1 SNHLY and CDR2 FYNNEI.

In DNA, the CDR3 is TGTGCCAGCTCACTGGACAGGGCGCGACAGCCCCAGCATTTT. Protein product: CASSLDRARQPQHF. V usage is TRBV18 and J usage is TRBJ1-5, with 8 bases fitting TRBD1. This CDR3 comprises 14 residues. CDR1 is KGHSH, CDR2 LQKENI, per germline. V trimming: 4 bases; J trimming: 7 bases; junction bases outside the gene matches: 6.

The chain is built from TRBV28 and TRBJ2-5; 7 nucleotides agree with TRBD2. V was pared by 7 bases and J by 5 bases, with 10 bases of the junction left unmatched. Germline CDR1 MDHEN, CDR2 SYDVKM. The CDR3 totals 14 residues. CDR3 loop: CASTSAGRRETQYF. CDR3 nucleotide sequence: TGTGCCAGCACCTCAGCGGGGCGCAGGGAGACCCAGTACTTC.

The chain uses TRBV6-2 or TRBV6-3 and TRBJ2-1; possibly TRBD2 for D (5 bases). Trimming pared 5 bases from V and 0 bases from J, leaving 17 bases between. The germline V gene has CDR1 MNHEY and CDR2 SVGEGT. CDR3 length equals 17 residues. For the CDR3, the DNA is TGTGCCAGCAGTCTGAGGTACAGCGGAAGCTCCTACAATGAGCAGTTCTTC. Translation: CASSLRYSGSSYNEQFF.

J is TRBJ2-5 and V is TRBV18; 8 bases are a match to TRBD2. This CDR3 has 15 residues. V trimming: 2 bases; J trimming: 5 bases; junction bases outside the gene matches: 7. The germline V gene has CDR1 KGHSH and CDR2 LQKENI. The CDR3 sequence is CASSPALAGLETQYF. CDR3 DNA sequence: TGTGCCAGCTCACCAGCATTAGCGGGGCTGGAGACCCAGTACTTC. Variable domain in full (rest from reference TRBV18 and TRBJ2-5): NAGVMQNPRHLVRRRGQEARLRCSPMKGHSHVYWYRQLPEEGLKFMVYLQKENIIDESGMPKERFSAEFPKEGPSILRIQQVVRGDSAAYFCASSPALAGLETQYFGPGTRLLVL.

This clone appeared once. The rearrangement uses TRBV28 and TRBJ1-4; D gene unclear. V was shortened by 10 bases and J by 5 bases, with 11 bases between the two germline ends. Germline CDR1 reads MDHEN; CDR2 reads SYDVKM. The CDR3 spans 12 residues. CDR3 protein: CATHLANEKLFF. In nucleotides, the CDR3 is TGTGCCACCCACCTGGCCAATGAAAAACTGTTTTTT.

V and J are TRBV4-2 and TRBJ2-1, with 10 bases that match TRBD2. The germline gives CDR1 LGHNA, CDR2 YNFKEQ. The CDR3 extends over 15 amino acids. The trim removed 5 bases at V and 7 bases at J, leaving 8 bases unmatched. The CDR3, as DNA: TGTGCCAGCAGCGGAACTAGCGGGGATGCGAATGAGCAGTTCTTC. Protein product: CASSGTSGDANEQFF.

V and J are TRBV14 and TRBJ2-1; 8 nucleotides line up with TRBD1. The CDR3 length is 16 residues. V was clipped by 4 bases and J by 7 bases; unmatched bases: 12. In germline, CDR1 is SGHDN, CDR2 FVKESK. The CDR3 DNA is TGTGCCAGCAGCCGCGTAACAGGGGGAGATTTGAATGAGCAGTTCTTC. It codes for CASSRVTGGDLNEQFF.

This chain uses TRBV30 with TRBJ1-1; 8 positions match TRBD1. V was clipped by 7 bases and J by 3 bases; unmatched bases: 7. The CDR3 is 13 residues long. CDR1 GTSNPN and CDR2 SVGIG come from the germline V gene (reference sequence). The CDR3 loop is CASRGRRDTEAFF. Here the CDR3 DNA reads TGTGCCTCCAGGGGGCGGAGGGACACTGAAGCTTTCTTT.

The rearrangement joins TRBV7-8 to TRBJ2-5; 8 bases match TRBD2. Germline lookup yields CDR1 SGHVS and CDR2 FQNEAQ. The CDR3 consists of 14 residues. After removal of 4 bases from V and 5 bases from J, the junction contained 6 bases not matched to a gene. This CDR3 reads CASSSGLAGETQYF. CDR3 DNA sequence: TGTGCCAGCAGCTCCGGACTAGCCGGGGAGACCCAGTACTTC.

This chain joins TRBV2 and TRBJ1-6; D is possibly TRBD1 (6 bases). Germline V gene sequence: CDR1 SNHLY, CDR2 FYNNEI. The CDR3 has 16 amino acids. V shed 5 bases and J shed 2 bases, with 13 bases lying between them. The CDR3 protein is CASSWSRDTYNSPLHF. CDR3 in DNA: TGTGCCAGCAGTTGGAGCCGGGACACCTATAATTCACCCCTCCACTTT.

The rearrangement uses TRBV2 and TRBJ2-5; the match to TRBD1 covers 8 bases. Looked up from germline, CDR1 is SNHLY and CDR2 is FYNNEI. The CDR3 runs to 15 residues. Trimming cost V 7 bases and J 4 bases; bases outside gene matches: 11. CDR3 DNA: TGTGCCAGCACCCGAGACAGGGGAGAGGCAGAGACCCAGTACTTC. It specifies CASTRDRGEAETQYF.

V is TRBV28 and J is TRBJ1-2; weak D call: TRBD1 (5 bases). The V gene's germline CDR1 is MDHEN and CDR2 SYDVKM. Trimming left V 4 bases short and J 5 bases short, with 17 bases between. This CDR3 region has 15 residues. This chain's CDR3 is CASSSPRRAFYGYTF. CDR3 nucleotides: TGTGCCAGCAGTTCCCCGCGCAGGGCCTTTTATGGCTACACCTTC.

The chain joins TRBV30 to TRBJ2-7, with a weak D call TRBD2 (6 bases). The V end was cut by 2 bases, the J end by 1 base, with 15 bases between. This CDR3 comprises 15 residues. Germline loops: CDR1 GTSNPN, CDR2 SVGIG (reference sequence). The CDR3 bases are TGTGCCTGGAGTCGGAGGACTACCCATTCCTACGAGCAGTACTTC. The encoded protein is CAWSRRTTHSYEQYF.